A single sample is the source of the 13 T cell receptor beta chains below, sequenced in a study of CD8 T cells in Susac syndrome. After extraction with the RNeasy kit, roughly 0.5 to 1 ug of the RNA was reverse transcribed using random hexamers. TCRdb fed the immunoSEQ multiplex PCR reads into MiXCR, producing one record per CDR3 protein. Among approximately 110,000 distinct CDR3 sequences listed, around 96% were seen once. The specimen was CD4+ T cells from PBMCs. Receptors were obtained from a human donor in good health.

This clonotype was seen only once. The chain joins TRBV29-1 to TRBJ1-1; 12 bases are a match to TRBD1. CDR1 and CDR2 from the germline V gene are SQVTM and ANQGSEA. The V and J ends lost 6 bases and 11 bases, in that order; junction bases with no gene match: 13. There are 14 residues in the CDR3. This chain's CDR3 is CSVAGTGGADGAFF. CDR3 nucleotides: TGCAGCGTCGCTGGGACAGGGGGCGCGGACGGTGCTTTCTTT.

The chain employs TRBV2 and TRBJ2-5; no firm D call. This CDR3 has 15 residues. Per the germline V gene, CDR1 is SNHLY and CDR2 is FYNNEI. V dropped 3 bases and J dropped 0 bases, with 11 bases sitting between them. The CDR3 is CASSEFSPNQETQYF. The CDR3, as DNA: TGTGCCAGCAGTGAGTTCAGCCCGAACCAAGAGACCCAGTACTTC.

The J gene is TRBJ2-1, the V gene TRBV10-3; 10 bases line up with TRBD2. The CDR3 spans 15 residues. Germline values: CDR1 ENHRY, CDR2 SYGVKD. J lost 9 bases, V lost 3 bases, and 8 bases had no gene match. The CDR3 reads CAISDLAGAGGEQFF. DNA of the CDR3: TGTGCCATCAGTGACCTAGCGGGGGCCGGGGGTGAGCAGTTCTTC.

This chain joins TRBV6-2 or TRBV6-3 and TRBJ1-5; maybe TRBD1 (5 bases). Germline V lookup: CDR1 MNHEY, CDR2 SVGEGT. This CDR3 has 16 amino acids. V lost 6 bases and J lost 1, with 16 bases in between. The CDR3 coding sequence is TGTGCCAGCAGCCCATTCTCGAGACAGAGCAATCAGCCCCAGCATTTT. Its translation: CASSPFSRQSNQPQHF.

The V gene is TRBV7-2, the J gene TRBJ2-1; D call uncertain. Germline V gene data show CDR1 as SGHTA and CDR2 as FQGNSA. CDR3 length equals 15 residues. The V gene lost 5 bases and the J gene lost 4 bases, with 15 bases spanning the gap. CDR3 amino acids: CASSPNPSGYNEQFF. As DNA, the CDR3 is TGTGCCAGCAGCCCGAACCCCTCAGGTTACAATGAGCAGTTCTTC.

The CDR3 bases are TGTGCTAGTGGTTTGGGGAGCAATCAGCCCCAGCATTTT. Residues: CASGLGSNQPQHF. V is TRBV12-5 and J is TRBJ1-5; unclear D gene. The germline gives CDR1 LGHNT, CDR2 FRNRAP. The CDR3 is 13 residues long. Trimming shortened V by 1 base and J by 1 base, and 2 bases separated the two germline ends. Using reference TRBV12-5 and TRBJ1-5 for the parts outside the CDR3, the full variable domain is DARVTQTPRHKVTEMGQEVTMRCQPILGHNTVFWYRQTMMQGLELLAYFRNRAPLDDSGMPKDRFSAEMPDATLATLKIQPSEPRDSAVYFCASGLGSNQPQHFGDGTRLSIL.

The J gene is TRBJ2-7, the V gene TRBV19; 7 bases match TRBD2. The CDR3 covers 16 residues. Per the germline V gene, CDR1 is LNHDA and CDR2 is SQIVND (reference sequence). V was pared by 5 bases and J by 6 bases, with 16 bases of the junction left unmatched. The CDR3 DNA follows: TGTGCCAGTAGTGCTGACCGTTCCGCGGGAGTTGGCGAGCAGTACTTC. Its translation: CASSADRSAGVGEQYF. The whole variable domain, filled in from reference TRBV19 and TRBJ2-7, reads DGGITQSPKYLFRKEGQNVTLSCEQNLNHDAMYWYRQDPGQGLRLIYYSQIVNDFQKGDIAEGYSVSREKKESFPLTVTSAQKNPTAFYLCASSADRSAGVGEQYFGPGTRLTVT.

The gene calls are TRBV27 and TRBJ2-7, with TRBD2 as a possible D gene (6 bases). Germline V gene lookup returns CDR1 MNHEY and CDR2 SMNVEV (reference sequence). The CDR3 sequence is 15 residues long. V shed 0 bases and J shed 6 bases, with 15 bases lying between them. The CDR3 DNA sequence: TGTGCCAGCAGTTTATCCTCTTTGGAGGGCCTCGAGCAGTACTTC. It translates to CASSLSSLEGLEQYF.

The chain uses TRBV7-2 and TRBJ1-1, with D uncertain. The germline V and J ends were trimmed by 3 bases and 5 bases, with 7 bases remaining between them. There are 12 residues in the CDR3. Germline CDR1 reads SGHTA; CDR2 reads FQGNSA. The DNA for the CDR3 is TGTGCCAGCAGCTTGGGCACGACTGAAGCTTTCTTT. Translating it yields CASSLGTTEAFF.

The CDR3 coding sequence is TGCGCCAGCAGCTTGGGCGGACGGAGATTCTCTGGGGCCAACGTCCTGACTTTC. Amino acid sequence: CASSLGGRRFSGANVLTF. The rearrangement links TRBV5-1 to TRBJ2-6; D unresolved. Germline V gene data show CDR1 as SGHRS and CDR2 as YFSETQ. Trimming cost V 0 bases and J 0 bases, with 13 bases left between them. The CDR3 loop spans 18 amino acids.

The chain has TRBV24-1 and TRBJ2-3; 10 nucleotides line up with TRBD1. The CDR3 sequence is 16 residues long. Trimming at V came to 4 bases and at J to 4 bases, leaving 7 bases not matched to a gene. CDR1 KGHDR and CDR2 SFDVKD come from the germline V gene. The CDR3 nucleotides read TGTGCCACCAGTGAACCCGGGACAGGGGACGCAGATACGCAGTATTTT. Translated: CATSEPGTGDADTQYF.

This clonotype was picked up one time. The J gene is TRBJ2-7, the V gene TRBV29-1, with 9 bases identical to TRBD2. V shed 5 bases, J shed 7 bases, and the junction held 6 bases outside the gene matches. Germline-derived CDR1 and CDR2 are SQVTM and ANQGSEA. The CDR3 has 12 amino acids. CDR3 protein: CSVSAGGREQYF. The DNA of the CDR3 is TGCAGCGTTTCCGCGGGAGGGCGGGAGCAGTACTTC.

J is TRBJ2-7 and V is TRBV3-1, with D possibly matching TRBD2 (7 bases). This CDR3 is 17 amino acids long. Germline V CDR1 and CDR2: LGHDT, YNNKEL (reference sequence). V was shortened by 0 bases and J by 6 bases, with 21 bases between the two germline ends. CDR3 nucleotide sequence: TGTGCCAGCAGCCAAGATCAGGGGAGCGGGAAGTACACCGAGCAGTACTTC. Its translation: CASSQDQGSGKYTEQYF.